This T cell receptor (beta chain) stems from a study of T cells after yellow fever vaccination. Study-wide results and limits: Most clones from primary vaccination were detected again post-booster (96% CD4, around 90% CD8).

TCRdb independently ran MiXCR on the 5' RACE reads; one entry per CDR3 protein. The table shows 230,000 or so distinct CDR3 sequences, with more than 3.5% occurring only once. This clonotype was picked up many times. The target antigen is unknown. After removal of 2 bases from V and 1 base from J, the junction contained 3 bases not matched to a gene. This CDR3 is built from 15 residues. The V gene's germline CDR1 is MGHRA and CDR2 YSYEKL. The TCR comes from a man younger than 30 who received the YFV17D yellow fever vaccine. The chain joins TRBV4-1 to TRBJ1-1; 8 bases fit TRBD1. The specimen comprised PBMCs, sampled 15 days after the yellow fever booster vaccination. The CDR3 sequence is CASSQYDRGNTEAFF. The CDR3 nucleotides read TGCGCCAGCAGCCAATACGACAGGGGGAACACTGAAGCTTTCTTT.